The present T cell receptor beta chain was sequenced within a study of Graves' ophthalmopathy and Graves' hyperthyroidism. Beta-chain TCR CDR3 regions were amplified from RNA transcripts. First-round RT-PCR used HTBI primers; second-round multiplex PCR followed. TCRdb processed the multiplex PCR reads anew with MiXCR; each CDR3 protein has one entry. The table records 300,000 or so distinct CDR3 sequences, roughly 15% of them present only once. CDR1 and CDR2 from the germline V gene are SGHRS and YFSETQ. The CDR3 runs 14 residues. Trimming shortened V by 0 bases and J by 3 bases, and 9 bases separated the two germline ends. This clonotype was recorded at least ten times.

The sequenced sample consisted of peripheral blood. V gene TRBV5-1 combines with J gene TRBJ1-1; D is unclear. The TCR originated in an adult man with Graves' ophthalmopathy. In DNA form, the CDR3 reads TGCGCCAGCAGCTTGGCCCGAAGGGACACTGAAGCTTTCTTT. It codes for CASSLARRDTEAFF.